The entry below gives a single T cell receptor beta chain sequence along with its context. In germline, CDR1 is DFQATT, CDR2 SNEGSKA (reference sequence). The CDR3 consists of 14 residues. The V and J ends lost 6 bases and 5 bases, in that order; junction bases with no gene match: 11. The data belong to a study of blood T cells in healthy people across ages. At the level of the study: Per two T cells, template switching captured roughly one barcoded beta molecule.

Alongside a J-beta primer mix, a sample-barcoded 5' primer served in a second PCR lasting roughly 7 to 11 cycles. TCRdb re-derived calls from the 5' RACE reads in MiXCR, one entry per CDR3 protein. The sample holds about 810,000 distinct CDR3 sequences; roughly 35% are singletons and the top ten take roughly 13%. This clonotype was obtained from a man aged 18-30 years in good health. The chain is built from TRBV20-1 and TRBJ2-5; TRBD2 aligns across 8 bases. The specimen sequenced was blood. The DNA for the CDR3 is TGCAGTGCCCCCCCCGGGGGGGCCCTTGAGACCCAGTACTTC. This sequence encodes CSAPPGGALETQYF.